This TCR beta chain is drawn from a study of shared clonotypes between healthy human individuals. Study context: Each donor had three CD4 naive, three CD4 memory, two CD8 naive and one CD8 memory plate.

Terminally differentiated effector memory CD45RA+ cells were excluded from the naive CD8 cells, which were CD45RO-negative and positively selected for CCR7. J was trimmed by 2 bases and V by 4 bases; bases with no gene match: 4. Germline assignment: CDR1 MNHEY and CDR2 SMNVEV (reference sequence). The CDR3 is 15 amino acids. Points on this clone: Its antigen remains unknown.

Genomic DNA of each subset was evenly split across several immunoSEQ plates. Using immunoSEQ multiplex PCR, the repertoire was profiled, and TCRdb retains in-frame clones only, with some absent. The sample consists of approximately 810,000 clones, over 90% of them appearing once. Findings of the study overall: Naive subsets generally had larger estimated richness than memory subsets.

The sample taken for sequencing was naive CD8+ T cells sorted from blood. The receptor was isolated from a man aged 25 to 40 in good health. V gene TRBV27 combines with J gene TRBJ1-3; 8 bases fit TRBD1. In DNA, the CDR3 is TGTGCCAGCAGTTCTCGACAGGGGACTGGAAACACCATATATTTT. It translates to CASSSRQGTGNTIYF.